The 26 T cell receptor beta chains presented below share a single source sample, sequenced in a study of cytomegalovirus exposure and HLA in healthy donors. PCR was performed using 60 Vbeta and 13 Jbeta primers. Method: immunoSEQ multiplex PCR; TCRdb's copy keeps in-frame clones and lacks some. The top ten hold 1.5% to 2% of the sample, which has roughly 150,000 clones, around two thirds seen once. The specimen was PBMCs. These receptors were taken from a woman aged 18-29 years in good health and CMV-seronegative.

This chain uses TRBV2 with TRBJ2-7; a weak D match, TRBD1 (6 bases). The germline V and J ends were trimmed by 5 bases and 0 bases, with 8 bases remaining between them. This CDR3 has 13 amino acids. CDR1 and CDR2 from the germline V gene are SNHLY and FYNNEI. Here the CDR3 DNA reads TGTGCCAGCAGTCGGGACACCTCCTACGAGCAGTACTTC. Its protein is CASSRDTSYEQYF.

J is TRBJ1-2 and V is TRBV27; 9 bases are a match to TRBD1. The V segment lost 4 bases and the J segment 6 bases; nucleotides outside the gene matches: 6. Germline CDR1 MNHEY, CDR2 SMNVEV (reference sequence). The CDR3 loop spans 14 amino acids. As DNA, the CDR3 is TGTGCCAGCAGTTCCAACAGGGGGCGCGATGGCTACACCTTC. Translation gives CASSSNRGRDGYTF.

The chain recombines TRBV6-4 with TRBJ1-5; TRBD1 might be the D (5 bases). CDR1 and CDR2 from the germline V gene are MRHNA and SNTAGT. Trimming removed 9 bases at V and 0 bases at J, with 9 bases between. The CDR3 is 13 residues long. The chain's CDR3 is CASAGGSNQPQHF. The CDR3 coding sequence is TGTGCCAGTGCGGGGGGTAGCAATCAGCCCCAGCATTTT.

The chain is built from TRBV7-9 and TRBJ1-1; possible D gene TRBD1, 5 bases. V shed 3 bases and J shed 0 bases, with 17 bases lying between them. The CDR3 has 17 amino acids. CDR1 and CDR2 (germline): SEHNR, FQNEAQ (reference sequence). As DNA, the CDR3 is TGTGCCAGCAGCTTTCCCCCTACAGGATCCATGAACACTGAAGCTTTCTTT. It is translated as CASSFPPTGSMNTEAFF.

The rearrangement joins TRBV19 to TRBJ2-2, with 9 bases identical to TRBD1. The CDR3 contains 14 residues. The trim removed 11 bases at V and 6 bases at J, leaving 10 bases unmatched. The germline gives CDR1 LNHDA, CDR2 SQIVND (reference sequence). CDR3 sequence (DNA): TGTGCCGGCCGGGACAGGGTTGGTTCCGGGGAGCTGTTTTTT. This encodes CAGRDRVGSGELFF.

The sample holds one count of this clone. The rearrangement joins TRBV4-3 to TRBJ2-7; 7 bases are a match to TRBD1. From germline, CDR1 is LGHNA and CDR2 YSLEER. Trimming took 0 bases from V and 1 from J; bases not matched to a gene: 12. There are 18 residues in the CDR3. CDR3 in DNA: TGCGCCAGCAGCCAAGATTTGCCAGGGGGTGGGACATCCTACGAGCAGTACTTC. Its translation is CASSQDLPGGGTSYEQYF.

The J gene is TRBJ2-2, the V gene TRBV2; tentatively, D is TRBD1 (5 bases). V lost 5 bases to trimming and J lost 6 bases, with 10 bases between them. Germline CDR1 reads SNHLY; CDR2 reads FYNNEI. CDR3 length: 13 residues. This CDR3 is CASSPTGSGELFF. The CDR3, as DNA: TGTGCCAGCAGTCCTACAGGATCCGGGGAGCTGTTTTTT.

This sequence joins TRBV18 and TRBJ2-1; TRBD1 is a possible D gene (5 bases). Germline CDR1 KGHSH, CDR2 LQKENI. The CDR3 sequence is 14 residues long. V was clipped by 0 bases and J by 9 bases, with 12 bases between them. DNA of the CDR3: TGTGCCAGCTCACCACCTGACCCAAGGGGTGAGCAGTTCTTC. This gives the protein CASSPPDPRGEQFF.

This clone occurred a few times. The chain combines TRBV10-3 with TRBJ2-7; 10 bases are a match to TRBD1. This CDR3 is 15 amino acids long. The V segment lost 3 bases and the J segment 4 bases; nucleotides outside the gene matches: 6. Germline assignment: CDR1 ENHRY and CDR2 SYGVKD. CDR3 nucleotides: TGTGCCATCAGTGATGCACCGGGACAGGGGTACGAGCAGTACTTC. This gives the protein CAISDAPGQGYEQYF.

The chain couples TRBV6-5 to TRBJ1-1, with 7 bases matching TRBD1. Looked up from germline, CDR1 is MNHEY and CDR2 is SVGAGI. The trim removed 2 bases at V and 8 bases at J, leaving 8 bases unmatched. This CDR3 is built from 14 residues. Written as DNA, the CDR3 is TGTGCCAGCAGTTACCAAGGGGGGACAGTCGAAGCTTTCTTT. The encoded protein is CASSYQGGTVEAFF.

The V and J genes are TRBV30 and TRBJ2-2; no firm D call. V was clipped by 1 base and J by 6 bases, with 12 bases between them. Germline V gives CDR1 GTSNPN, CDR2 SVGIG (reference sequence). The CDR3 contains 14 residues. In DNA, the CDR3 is TGTGCCTGGAGTGGGCCCCTAGAAGCCGGGGAGCTGTTTTTT. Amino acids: CAWSGPLEAGELFF.

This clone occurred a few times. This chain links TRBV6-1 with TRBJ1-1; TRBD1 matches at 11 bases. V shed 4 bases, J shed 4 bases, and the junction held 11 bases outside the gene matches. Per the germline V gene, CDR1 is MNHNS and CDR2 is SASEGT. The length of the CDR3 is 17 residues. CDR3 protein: CASSGRTGGASFTEAFF. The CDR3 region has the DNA TGTGCCAGCAGTGGGCGGACAGGGGGCGCTTCGTTCACTGAAGCTTTCTTT.

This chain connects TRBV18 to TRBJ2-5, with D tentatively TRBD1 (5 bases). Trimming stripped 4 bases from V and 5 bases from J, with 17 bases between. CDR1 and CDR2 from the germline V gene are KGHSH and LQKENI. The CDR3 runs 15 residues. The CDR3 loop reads CASSLNQAPGETQYF. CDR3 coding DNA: TGTGCCAGCTCACTAAATCAAGCTCCAGGGGAGACCCAGTACTTC.

CDR3 in DNA: TGCGCCAGCAGCTTGACCGGTTCCTACGAGCAGTACTTC. It encodes CASSLTGSYEQYF. This chain links TRBV5-1 with TRBJ2-5; D gene ambiguous. Gene TRBJ2-7 matches the end of the DNA better, so the J call may be wrong. The germline gives CDR1 SGHRS, CDR2 YFSETQ. This CDR3 has 13 amino acids.

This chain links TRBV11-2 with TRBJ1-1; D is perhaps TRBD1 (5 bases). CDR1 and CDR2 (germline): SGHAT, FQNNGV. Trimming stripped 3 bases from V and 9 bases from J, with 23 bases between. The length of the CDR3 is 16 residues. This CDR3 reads CASSLARVGQASKAFF. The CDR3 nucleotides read TGTGCCAGCAGCTTGGCACGGGTAGGACAAGCTTCTAAAGCTTTCTTT.

The CDR3 nucleotides are TGTGCCAGCAGCCCCGACAGGGAAGGAATCAATCAGCCCCAGCATTTT. This gives the protein CASSPDREGINQPQHF. This rearrangement joins TRBV5-5 to TRBJ1-5, with TRBD1 identical over 7 bases. Trimming took 4 bases from V and 3 from J; bases not matched to a gene: 10. CDR3 length: 16 residues. From germline, CDR1 is SGHKS and CDR2 YYEKEE (reference sequence).

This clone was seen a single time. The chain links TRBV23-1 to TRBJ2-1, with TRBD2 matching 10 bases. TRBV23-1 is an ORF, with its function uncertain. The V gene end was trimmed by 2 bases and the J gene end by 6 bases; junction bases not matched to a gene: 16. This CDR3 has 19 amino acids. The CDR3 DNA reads TGCGCCAGCAGTCAACCTCAGGGGGCCGGACTAGCGGTGGCCAATGAGCAGTTCTTC. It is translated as CASSQPQGAGLAVANEQFF.

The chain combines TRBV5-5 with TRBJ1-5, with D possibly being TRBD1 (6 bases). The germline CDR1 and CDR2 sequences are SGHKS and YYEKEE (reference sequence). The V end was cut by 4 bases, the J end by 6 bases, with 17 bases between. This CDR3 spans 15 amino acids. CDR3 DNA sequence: TGTGCCAGCAGCCCTACAGGGCATACGGCTCAGCCCCAGCATTTT. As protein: CASSPTGHTAQPQHF.

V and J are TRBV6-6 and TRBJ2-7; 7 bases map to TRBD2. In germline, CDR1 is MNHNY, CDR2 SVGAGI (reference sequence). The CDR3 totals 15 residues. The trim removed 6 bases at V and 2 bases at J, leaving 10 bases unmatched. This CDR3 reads CASRGGGDSAYEQYV. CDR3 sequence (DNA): TGTGCCAGCAGGGGTGGGGGGGATTCGGCCTACGAGCAGTACGTC.

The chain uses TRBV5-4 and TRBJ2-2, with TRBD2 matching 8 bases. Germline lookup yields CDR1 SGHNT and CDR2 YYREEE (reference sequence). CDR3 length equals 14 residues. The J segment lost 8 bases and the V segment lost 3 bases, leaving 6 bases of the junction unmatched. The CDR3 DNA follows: TGTGCCAGCAGCTCACGGCGGGAGGTTGGGGAGCTGTTTTTT. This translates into CASSSRREVGELFF.

CDR3: CASSPGTGAHTIYF. The CDR3 DNA sequence: TGTGCCAGCAGTCCAGGGACAGGGGCGCACACCATATATTTT. The chain has TRBV28 and TRBJ1-3, with 10 bases lining up with TRBD1. The ends lost 5 bases at V and 8 bases at J; junction bases unmatched: 6. From germline, CDR1 is MDHEN and CDR2 SYDVKM. This CDR3 has 14 residues.

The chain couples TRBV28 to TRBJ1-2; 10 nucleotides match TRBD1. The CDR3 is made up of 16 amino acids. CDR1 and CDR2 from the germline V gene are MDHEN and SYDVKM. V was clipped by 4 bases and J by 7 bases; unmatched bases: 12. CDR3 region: CASSSQKDRGFLGYTF. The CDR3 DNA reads TGTGCCAGCAGTTCTCAAAAGGACAGGGGGTTTCTTGGCTACACCTTC.

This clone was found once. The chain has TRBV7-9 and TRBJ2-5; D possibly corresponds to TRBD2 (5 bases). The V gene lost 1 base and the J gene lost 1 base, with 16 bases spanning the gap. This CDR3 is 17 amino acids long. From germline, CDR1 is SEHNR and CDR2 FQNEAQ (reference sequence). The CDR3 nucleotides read TGTGCCAGCAGCTTAGTTCACAATCCGGGGTTCCAAGAGACCCAGTACTTC. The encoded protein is CASSLVHNPGFQETQYF.

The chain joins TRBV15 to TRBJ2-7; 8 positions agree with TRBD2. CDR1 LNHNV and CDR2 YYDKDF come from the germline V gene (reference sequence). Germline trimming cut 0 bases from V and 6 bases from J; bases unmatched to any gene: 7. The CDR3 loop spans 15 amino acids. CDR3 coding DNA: TGTGCCACCAGCAGAGATATGACGGGGGGGCGCGAGCAGTACTTC. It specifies CATSRDMTGGREQYF.

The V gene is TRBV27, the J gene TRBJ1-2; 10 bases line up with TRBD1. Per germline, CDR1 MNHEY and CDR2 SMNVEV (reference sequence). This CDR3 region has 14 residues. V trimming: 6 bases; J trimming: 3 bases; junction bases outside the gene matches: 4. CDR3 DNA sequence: TGTGCCAGCAGGGGACAGGGGAGGGACTATGGCTACACCTTC. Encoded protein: CASRGQGRDYGYTF.

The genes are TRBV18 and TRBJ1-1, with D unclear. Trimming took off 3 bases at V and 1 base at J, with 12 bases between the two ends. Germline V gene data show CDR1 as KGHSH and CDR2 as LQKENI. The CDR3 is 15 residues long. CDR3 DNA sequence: TGTGCCAGCTCACCTAGAGACGGGAGGAACACTGAAGCTTTCTTT. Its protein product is CASSPRDGRNTEAFF.